The clone carrying this T cell receptor beta chain showed up many times. The sample is drawn from a study of molecular identifiers for immune sequencing clone quantification. Trimming pared 2 bases from V and 1 base from J, leaving 10 bases between. Germline V gives CDR1 SGHTA, CDR2 FQGNSA. The CDR3 is 15 amino acids. Using its own MiXCR run on the PCR reads, TCRdb lists one record per CDR3 protein. The sample consists of under 600,000 distinct CDR3 sequences, about 20% of them appearing once. The chain is built from TRBV7-2 and TRBJ2-3; the D is unclear. The receptor comes from a human donor in good health. Some libraries in this study had Jurkat cell RNA spiked in. The sample consisted of naive CD8+ T cells from blood, with Jurkat cell RNA spiked in. Subset given: FACS-sorted CD8+CD4-CCR7+CD45RA+ naive T cells. The CDR3: CASSLIIGRTDTQYF. The CDR3 coding sequence is TGTGCCAGCAGCTTAATTATAGGCCGCACAGATACGCAGTATTTT.